Listed below are T cell receptor beta chains from one sample, sequenced in a study of blood T cell repertoires in COVID-19. Profiling relied on immunoSEQ multiplex PCR, and the TCRdb table lists in-frame clones only, not all of them. The profile shows about 260,000 clones, more than 75% of them singletons. Sequenced: PBMCs or T cells enriched from blood (not recorded which). These receptors all stem from a woman aged 50 to 65 who had recovered from COVID-19. Each CDR3 is given with its conserved first and last residue. D genes are given only for firm matches. Not every row has a clone size; where given, it reads once, few, many or a size class.

>NA|TRBV19|few|TRBJ2-6
TGTGCCAGCGTTTCTGGGGCCAACGTCCTGACTTTC
CASVSGANVLTF
>NA|TRBV9|NA|TRBJ1-1
TGTGCCAGCAGCGTAGAGGGGTCGCGGGCTTTCTTT
CASSVEGSRAFF
>NA|TRBV27|NA|TRBJ1-5
TGTGCCAGCAGAACCCGACAGGGCAATCAGCCCCAGCATTTT
CASRTRQGNQPQHF
>TRBD1|TRBV19|NA|TRBJ1-1
TGTGCCAGTACCCCGACAGGGGGGGCGAACACTGAAGCTTTCTTT
CASTPTGGANTEAFF
>TRBD1|TRBV9|NA|TRBJ2-5
TGTGCCAGCAGCGTGGGGACAGGGGGTTCAGAGACCCAGTACTTC
CASSVGTGGSETQYF
>TRBD2|TRBV10-3|NA|TRBJ2-5
TGTGCCATCAGGACTAGCGAACAAGAGACCCAGTACTTC
CAIRTSEQETQYF
>NA|TRBV24-1|NA|TRBJ2-7
TGTGCCACCAGTGACGGCGGGATCTCCTACGAGCAGTACTTC
CATSDGGISYEQYF
>TRBD1|TRBV6-5|NA|TRBJ2-7
TGTGCCAGCAGTTACTCCGTGGGACAGGGGTTCGAGCAGTACTTC
CASSYSVGQGFEQYF
>NA|TRBV4-3|NA|TRBJ2-1
TGCGCCAGCGGGACACTTTACAATGAGCAGTTCTTC
CASGTLYNEQFF
>TRBD1|TRBV7-2|NA|TRBJ1-5
TGTGCCAGCAGCTCGGACAGGGGTTATCAGCCCCAGCATTTT
CASSSDRGYQPQHF
>NA|TRBV24-1|NA|TRBJ1-2
TGTGCCACCAGTGCTGGAGCTAACTATGGCTACACCTTC
CATSAGANYGYTF
>TRBD1|TRBV5-1|few|TRBJ1-2
TGCGCCAGCAGCCGCGGACAGGGGGACTATGGCTACACCTTC
CASSRGQGDYGYTF
>TRBD1|TRBV18|NA|TRBJ2-5
TGTGCCAGCTCACCTCTCGGGACAGGGCAAGAGACCCAGTACTTC
CASSPLGTGQETQYF
>TRBD1|TRBV27|NA|TRBJ1-6
TGTGCCAGCAGGGACAGGGGGCAACCGAATAATTCACCCCTCCACTTT
CASRDRGQPNNSPLHF
>NA|TRBV5-8|NA|TRBJ1-1
TGTGCCAGCAACTATCAGATGAACACTGAAGCTTTCTTT
CASNYQMNTEAFF
>NA|TRBV2|NA|TRBJ1-4
TGTGCCAGCAACTCCGGAGGGCGCGTTGAAAAACTGTTTTTT
CASNSGGRVEKLFF
>TRBD1|TRBV10-3|few|TRBJ1-1
TGTGCCATCAGCGGACAGGGGGGGAACGGTGGAGCTTTCTTT
CAISGQGGNGGAFF
>TRBD1|TRBV28|NA|TRBJ2-7
TGTGCCAGCAGTTTATGGGGACAGGGGATGTACGAGCAGTACTTC
CASSLWGQGMYEQYF
>TRBD1|TRBV5-6|NA|TRBJ1-1
TGTGCCAGCAGCAAAGACAGGGGTAAAGCTTTCTTT
CASSKDRGKAFF
>NA|TRBV7-2|NA|TRBJ1-5
TGTGCCAGCAGCTCTTTTAATCAGCCCCAGCATTTT
CASSSFNQPQHF
>TRBD1|TRBV19|NA|TRBJ1-5
TGTGCCAGTTCCTCCGGGACAGGGGTCAACAATCAGCCCCAGCATTTT
CASSSGTGVNNQPQHF
>NA|TRBV4-1|few|TRBJ1-1
TGCGCCAGCAGCCAAGATGGACACCAGAACACTGAAGCTTTCTTT
CASSQDGHQNTEAFF
>TRBD1|TRBV6-5|NA|TRBJ1-2
TGTGCCAGCAGGCTCCGGACAGGCAATAACTATGGCTACACCTTC
CASRLRTGNNYGYTF
>NA|TRBV28|NA|TRBJ1-1
TGTGCCAGCAGCCTAGGGAGGGGTGGATCTGAAGCTTTCTTT
CASSLGRGGSEAFF
>TRBD1|TRBV27|NA|TRBJ1-1
TGTGCCAGCAGTCCCTTCCGGGACAGGGGCACTGAAGCTTTCTTT
CASSPFRDRGTEAFF
>NA|TRBV29-1|NA|TRBJ1-4
TGCAGCGTGGCTACCGGGACACGTAATGAAAAACTGTTTTTT
CSVATGTRNEKLFF
>NA|TRBV4-1|NA|TRBJ2-1
TGCGCCAGCAGCCCAGTACAGGGTGGGGGGCAGTTCTTC
CASSPVQGGGQFF
>NA|TRBV7-9|NA|TRBJ2-1
TGTGCCAGCAGCTCCCTAACGTACGAGCAGTTCTTC
CASSSLTYEQFF
>NA|TRBV24-1|NA|TRBJ2-5
TGTGCCACCAGCCCTTCCTACGGGGCCCAGTACTTC
CATSPSYGAQYF
>TRBD1|TRBV7-2|NA|TRBJ2-4
TGTGCCAGCAGCCCCGACAGGGGCGACATTCAGTACTTC
CASSPDRGDIQYF
>NA|TRBV5-1|NA|TRBJ2-5
TGCGCCAGCAGCCATCTGGAGTGGGTGGTAGAGACCCAGTACTTC
CASSHLEWVVETQYF
>TRBD1|TRBV13|NA|TRBJ2-7
TGTGCCAGCAGCTTAGTAGCGGGACAGGGGGCTTCCTACGAGCAGTACTTC
CASSLVAGQGASYEQYF
>NA|TRBV6-5|NA|TRBJ1-1
TGTGCCAGCAGGCCCGACAGAATGAACACTGAAGCTTTCTTT
CASRPDRMNTEAFF
>TRBD2|TRBV5-1|NA|TRBJ2-2
TGCGCCAGCACGGGAGGGGGTGCCGGGGAGCTGTTTTTT
CASTGGGAGELFF
>TRBD1|TRBV7-6|NA|TRBJ2-7
TGTGCCAGCAGCCCAATCAATATCCGGGACAGTCTCCACGAGCAGTACTTC
CASSPINIRDSLHEQYF
>TRBD1|TRBV9|once|TRBJ2-7
TGTGCCAGCAGCAACCAGGACAGGGGCGAGCAGTACTTC
CASSNQDRGEQYF
>TRBD1|TRBV7-2|NA|TRBJ2-7
TGTGCCAGCAGTGGGGGACAGGGGGCTGTCTACGAGCAGTACTTC
CASSGGQGAVYEQYF
>TRBD2|TRBV2|NA|TRBJ2-1
TGTGCCAGCAGTGCAGGGCTAGCGGGAATAAATGAGCAGTTCTTC
CASSAGLAGINEQFF
>TRBD1|TRBV5-1|NA|TRBJ1-2
TGCGCCAGCAGCGCGGGACAGGCCTATGGCTACACCTTC
CASSAGQAYGYTF
>NA|TRBV15|NA|TRBJ1-2
TGTGCCACCAGCAGAGATTCAACAGGGAACTATGGCTACACCTTC
CATSRDSTGNYGYTF
>TRBD1|TRBV14|NA|TRBJ2-1
TGTGCCAGCAGCAGGGGGCCACAGTACAATGAGCAGTTCTTC
CASSRGPQYNEQFF
>NA|TRBV11-2|once|TRBJ1-2
TGTGCCAGCAGCCCATGGGCTTTC
CASSPWAF
>NA|TRBV7-3|NA|TRBJ2-1
TGTGCCAGCAGCTATGACAGCAGCTCCTACAATGAGCAGTTCTTC
CASSYDSSSYNEQFF
>NA|TRBV29-1|NA|TRBJ1-1
TGCAGCGTTACAATGAACACTGAAGCTTTCTTT
CSVTMNTEAFF
>NA|TRBV14|NA|TRBJ1-2
TGTGCCAGCAGCCAGCTACCGGGACAAGATGGCTACACCTTC
CASSQLPGQDGYTF
>TRBD1|TRBV10-3|NA|TRBJ1-1
TGTGCCATCAGTGCCGTGGACAGGGGAACTGGCATGAACACTGAAGCTTTCTTT
CAISAVDRGTGMNTEAFF
>NA|TRBV6-4|NA|TRBJ1-6
TGTGCCAGCAGGACAGATAGCTCCTATAATTCACCCCTCCACTTT
CASRTDSSYNSPLHF
>TRBD1|TRBV12-5|NA|TRBJ2-1
TGTGCTAGTGGTTTGACCGGACAGGGGTTTTCCTACAATGAGCAGTTCTTC
CASGLTGQGFSYNEQFF
>NA|TRBV6-6|few|TRBJ1-2
TGTGCCAGCAGACAGACGGCCCAGCAGGGCAGCGGCTACACCTTC
CASRQTAQQGSGYTF
>TRBD2|TRBV19|NA|TRBJ2-7
TGTGCCAGTAGTTTAAATAGCGGGAGAAGAATCTACGAGCAGTACTTC
CASSLNSGRRIYEQYF
>NA|TRBV5-6|NA|TRBJ1-3
TGTGCCAGCAGCGAGACTGGAAACACCATATATTTT
CASSETGNTIYF
>TRBD1|TRBV5-1|once|TRBJ2-1
TGCGCCAGCAGCTTGCTTTACTCAGGGGGACAAGTTAATGAGCAGTTCTTC
CASSLLYSGGQVNEQFF
>NA|TRBV2|NA|TRBJ1-2
TGTGCCAGCGGGGGGTGGGCAACTAACTATGGCTACACCTTC
CASGGWATNYGYTF
>TRBD2|TRBV27|NA|TRBJ2-7
TGTGCCTCGGGAGGGCCATCTTCCTACGAGCAGTACTTC
CASGGPSSYEQYF
>NA|TRBV12-3/TRBV12-4|NA|TRBJ2-2
TGTGCCAGCAGTTTACGGGGCACCGGGGAGCTGTTTTTT
CASSLRGTGELFF
>TRBD1|TRBV27|NA|TRBJ1-6
TGTGCCAGCAGTCCGGGGACAGCCTATAATTCACCCCTCCACTTT
CASSPGTAYNSPLHF